What follows is one T cell receptor beta chain and its context. This sample stems from a study of blood T cell repertoires in COVID-19. Study-wide context: Acute and convalescent COVID-19 samples came from the United States, Italy and Spain.

The CDR3 is made up of 10 amino acids. V shed 11 bases and J shed 9 bases, with 11 bases lying between them. The germline gives CDR1 MNHEY, CDR2 SMNVEV (reference sequence). Sequenced by immunoSEQ multiplex PCR; TCRdb stores in-frame clones only, minus some. The sample contains approximately 250,000 clones, 80% to 95% of which appear only once. Donors were grouped by their self-reported clinical history. Contact with a PCR-confirmed or clinician-diagnosed COVID-19 case occurred within 2 weeks of entry. This chain connects TRBV27 to TRBJ2-1; no firm D call. Source material: PBMCs or T cells enriched from blood (not recorded which). This receptor was taken from a man between 40 and 49 years old who had been exposed to COVID-19. CDR3 sequence: CAGLPGEQFF. In DNA form, the CDR3 reads TGTGCCGGCCTACCGGGTGAGCAGTTCTTC.